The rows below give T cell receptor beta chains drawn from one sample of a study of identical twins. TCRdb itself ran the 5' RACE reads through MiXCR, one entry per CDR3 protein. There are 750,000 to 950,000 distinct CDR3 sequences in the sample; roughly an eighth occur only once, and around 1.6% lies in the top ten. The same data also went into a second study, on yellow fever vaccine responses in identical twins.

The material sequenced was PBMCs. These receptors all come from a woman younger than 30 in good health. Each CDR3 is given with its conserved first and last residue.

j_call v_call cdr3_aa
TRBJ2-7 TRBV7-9 CASSLYKLAGGPEQYF
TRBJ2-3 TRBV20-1 CSARDLWGKDTQYF
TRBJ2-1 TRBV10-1 CASSERKAGALYNEQFF
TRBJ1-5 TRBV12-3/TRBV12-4 CASSLQGVQHF
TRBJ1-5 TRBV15 CATSGMKGTSNQPQHF
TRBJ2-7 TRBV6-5 CASSHRTSGLYEQYF
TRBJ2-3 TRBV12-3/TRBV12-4 CASRGTGSITDTQYF
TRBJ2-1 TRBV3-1 CASSQESGGDYNEQFF
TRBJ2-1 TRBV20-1 CSATGQLTYNEQFF
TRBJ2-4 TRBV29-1 CSVGGLEEYF
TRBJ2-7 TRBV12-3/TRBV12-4 CASSLRTSGRHEQYF
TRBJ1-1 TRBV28 CASSRTGLAFF
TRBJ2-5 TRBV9 CASSVAPLQETQYF
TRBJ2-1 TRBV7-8 CASSSRGSGTYNEQFF
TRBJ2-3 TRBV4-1 CASSPETGSSTDTQYF
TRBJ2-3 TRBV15 CATSRVRNTDTQYF
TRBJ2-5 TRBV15 CATSSSPRGETQYF
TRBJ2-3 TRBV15 CATSRDRDTFTDTQYF
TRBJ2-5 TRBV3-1 CASKGLQETQYF
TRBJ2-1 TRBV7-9 CASSAPGHQRDEQFF
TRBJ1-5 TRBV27 CASSYDRVQPQHF
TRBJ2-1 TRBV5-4 CASSLDLQSSYNERFF
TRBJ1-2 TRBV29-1 CSVELRSTWGGYTF
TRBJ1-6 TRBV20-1 CSARGRDRPNSPLHF
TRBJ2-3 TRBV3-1 CASSQGGFTDTQYF
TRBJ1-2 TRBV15 CATSGTRGYGYTF
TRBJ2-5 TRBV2 CASIKPRSARETQYF
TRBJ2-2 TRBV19 CASSTPGVGTGELFF
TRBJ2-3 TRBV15 CATSSGLAGATPSTDTQYF
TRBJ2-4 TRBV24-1 CATSDPIRDPNIQYF
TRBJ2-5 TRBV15 CATSGDRGMGETQYF
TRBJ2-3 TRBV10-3 CAISESPRRGTDTQYF
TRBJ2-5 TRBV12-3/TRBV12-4 CASSEQGGEETQYF
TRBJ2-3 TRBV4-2 CASSQGLAASTDTQYF
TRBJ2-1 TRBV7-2 CASSSRHRVSSYNEQFF
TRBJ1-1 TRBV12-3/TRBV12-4 CASSRTGPTEAFF
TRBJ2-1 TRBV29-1 CSVGLDNEQFF
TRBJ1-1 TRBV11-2 CASSLWGSGAFF
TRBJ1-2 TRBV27 CASSLRTGDRYGYTF
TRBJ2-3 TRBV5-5 CASSSSPGDTQYF
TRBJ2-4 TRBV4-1 CASSQDEGNIQYF
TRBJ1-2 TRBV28 CASSRTGVYGYTF
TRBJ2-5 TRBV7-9 CASSRTSGAAETQYF
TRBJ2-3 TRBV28 CASSLSRSGSTDTQYF
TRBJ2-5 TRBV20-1 CSARASRGRRETQYF
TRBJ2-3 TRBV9 CASSTLAGIWENTQYF
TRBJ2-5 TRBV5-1 CASSLEVARVETQYF
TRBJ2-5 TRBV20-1 CSARVPAGAHQETQYF
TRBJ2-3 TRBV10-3 CAIRGTGKGTDTQYF
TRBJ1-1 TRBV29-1 CSVQQGLSTEAFF
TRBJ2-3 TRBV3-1 CASSQVHLAGALRDTQYF
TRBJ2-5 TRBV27 CASPHPETQYF
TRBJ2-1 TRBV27 CASSLSLTTNEQFF
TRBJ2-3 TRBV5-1 CASSAGRVYTDTQYF
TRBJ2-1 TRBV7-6 CASSLLGRKFGSYNEQFF